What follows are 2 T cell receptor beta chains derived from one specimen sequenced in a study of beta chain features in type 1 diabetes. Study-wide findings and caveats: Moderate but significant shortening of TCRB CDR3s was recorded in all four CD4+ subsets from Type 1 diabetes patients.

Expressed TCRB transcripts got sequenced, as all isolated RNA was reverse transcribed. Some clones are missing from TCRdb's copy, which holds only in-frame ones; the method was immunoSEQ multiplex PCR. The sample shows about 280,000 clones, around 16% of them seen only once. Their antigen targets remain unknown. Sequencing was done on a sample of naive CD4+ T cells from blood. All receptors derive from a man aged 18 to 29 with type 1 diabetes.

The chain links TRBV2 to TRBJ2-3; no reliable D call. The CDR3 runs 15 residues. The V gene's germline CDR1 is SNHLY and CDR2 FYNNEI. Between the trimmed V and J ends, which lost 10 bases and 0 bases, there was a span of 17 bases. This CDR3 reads CATTFEVASTDTQYF. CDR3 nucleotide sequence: TGTGCCACCACTTTTGAGGTCGCAAGCACAGATACGCAGTATTTT.

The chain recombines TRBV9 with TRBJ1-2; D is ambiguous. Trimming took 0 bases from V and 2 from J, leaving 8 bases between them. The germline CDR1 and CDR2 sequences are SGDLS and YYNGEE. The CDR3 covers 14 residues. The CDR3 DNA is TGTGCCAGCAGCGTAGATGGGCGAAACTATGGCTACACCTTC. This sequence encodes CASSVDGRNYGYTF.